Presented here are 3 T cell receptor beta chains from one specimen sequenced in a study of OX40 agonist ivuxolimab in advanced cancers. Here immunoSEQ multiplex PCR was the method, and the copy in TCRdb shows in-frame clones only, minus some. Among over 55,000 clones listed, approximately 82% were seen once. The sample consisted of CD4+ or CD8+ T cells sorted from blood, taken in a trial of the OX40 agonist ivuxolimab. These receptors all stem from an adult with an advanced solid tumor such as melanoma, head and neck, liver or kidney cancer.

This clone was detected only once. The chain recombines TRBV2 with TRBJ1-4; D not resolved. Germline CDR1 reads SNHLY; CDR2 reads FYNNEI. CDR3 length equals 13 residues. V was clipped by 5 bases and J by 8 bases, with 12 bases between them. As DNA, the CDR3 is TGTGCCAGCAGTAACTCGGGGAGGGAAAAACTGTTTTTT. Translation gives CASSNSGREKLFF.

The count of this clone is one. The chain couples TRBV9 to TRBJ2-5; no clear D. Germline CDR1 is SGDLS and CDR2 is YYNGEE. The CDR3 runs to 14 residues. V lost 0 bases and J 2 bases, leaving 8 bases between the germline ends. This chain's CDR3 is CASSVEMFQETQYF. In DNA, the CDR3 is TGTGCCAGCAGCGTAGAGATGTTTCAAGAGACCCAGTACTTC.

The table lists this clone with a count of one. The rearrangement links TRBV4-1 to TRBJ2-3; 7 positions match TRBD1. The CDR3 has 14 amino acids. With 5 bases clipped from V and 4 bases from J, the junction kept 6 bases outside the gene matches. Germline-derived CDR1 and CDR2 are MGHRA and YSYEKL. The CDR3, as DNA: TGCGCCAGCAGCGACAGGGAAGTTGCAGATACGCAGTATTTT. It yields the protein CASSDREVADTQYF.